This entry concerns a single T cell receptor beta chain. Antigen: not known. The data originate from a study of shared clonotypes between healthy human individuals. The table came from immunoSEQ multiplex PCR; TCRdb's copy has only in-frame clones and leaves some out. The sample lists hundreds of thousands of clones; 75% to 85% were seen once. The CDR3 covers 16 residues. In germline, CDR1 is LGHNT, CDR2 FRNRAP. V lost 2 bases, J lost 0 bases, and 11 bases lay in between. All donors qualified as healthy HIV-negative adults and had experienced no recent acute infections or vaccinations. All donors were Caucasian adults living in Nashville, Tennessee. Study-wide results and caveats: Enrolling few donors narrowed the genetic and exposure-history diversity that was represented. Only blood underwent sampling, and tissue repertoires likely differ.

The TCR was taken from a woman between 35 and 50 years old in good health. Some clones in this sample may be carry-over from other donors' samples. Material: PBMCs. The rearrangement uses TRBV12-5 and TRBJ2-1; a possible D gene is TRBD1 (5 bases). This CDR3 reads CASGLSLGPSYNEQFF. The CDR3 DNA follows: TGTGCTAGTGGTTTGAGTCTGGGGCCCTCCTACAATGAGCAGTTCTTC. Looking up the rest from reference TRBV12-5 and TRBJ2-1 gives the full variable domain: DARVTQTPRHKVTEMGQEVTMRCQPILGHNTVFWYRQTMMQGLELLAYFRNRAPLDDSGMPKDRFSAEMPDATLATLKIQPSEPRDSAVYFCASGLSLGPSYNEQFFGPGTRLTVL.